This T cell receptor beta chain was sequenced in a study of PD-1 blockade in classical Hodgkin lymphoma. Whole-study results and caveats: Repertoire differences have undefined causes, possibly disease activity or prior therapy. Similar baseline diversity was found in complete responders and newly diagnosed patients.

V was clipped by 1 base and J by 4 bases, with 7 bases between them. Germline V gene lookup returns CDR1 LNHDA and CDR2 SQIVND (reference sequence). The length of the CDR3 is 13 residues. Generated by immunoSEQ multiplex PCR, the TCRdb table keeps only in-frame clones and is missing some. The sample carries under 100,000 clones, over 80% recorded once. Patients all relapsed after autologous stem cell transplantation, and there was variation in brentuximab vedotin exposure. Complete response, partial response or progressive disease constituted the best response categories observed. On this clone itself: Its antigen is undetermined.

The sequence was obtained from a human donor with classical Hodgkin lymphoma. This material consisted of peripheral blood mononuclear cells (PBMCs), taken at baseline. The J gene is TRBJ2-5, the V gene TRBV19; a weak D match, TRBD1 (5 bases). The CDR3 coding sequence is TGTGCCAGTAGTATAGTAAGGGGAGAGACCCAGTACTTC. Encoded protein: CASSIVRGETQYF.